This TCR beta chain appears in the sequencing data of a study of cytomegalovirus exposure and HLA in healthy donors. The CDR3 contains 13 residues. Trimming left V 6 bases short and J 2 bases short, with 11 bases between. The V gene's germline CDR1 is SGHRS and CDR2 YFSETQ. PCR primers comprised 60 Vbeta and 13 Jbeta primers. Some clones are missing from TCRdb's copy, which holds only in-frame ones; the method was immunoSEQ multiplex PCR. This table holds around 200,000 clones, over 80% found once. Sequencing input: PBMCs. J is TRBJ1-2 and V is TRBV5-1, with a tentative D call TRBD1 (6 bases). This sequence originates from a man in his fifties or sixties in good health and CMV-seronegative. The CDR3 region has the DNA TGCGCCAGCACGGGCACAGGGAACTATGGCTACACCTTC. It encodes CASTGTGNYGYTF.